Listed below are T cell receptor beta chains from one sample, sequenced in a study of blood T cell repertoires in COVID-19. Profiling relied on immunoSEQ multiplex PCR, and the TCRdb table lists in-frame clones only, not all of them. The top ten clones hold 25% to 35% of a sample with around 120,000 clones, over 80% of them seen once. The sequenced sample was peripheral blood. These TCRs come from a woman aged 70-85 years with acute or convalescent COVID-19. Each CDR3 is given with its conserved first and last residue. Fields, in order: J gene, clone size, V gene, CDR3 protein. The size of a clone is reported for some rows only, either as once, few or many, or as a class for expanded clones.

J gene: TRBJ1-1; clone size: once; V gene: TRBV6-5; CDR3 protein: CASSYSGQPPEAFF
J gene: TRBJ1-5; clone size: .; V gene: TRBV9; CDR3 protein: CASSVDGGSNQPQHF
J gene: TRBJ2-2; clone size: .; V gene: TRBV18; CDR3 protein: CASSPRQGESTGELFF
J gene: TRBJ1-2; clone size: .; V gene: TRBV9; CDR3 protein: CASSVGTIYGYTF
J gene: TRBJ1-2; clone size: .; V gene: TRBV7-2; CDR3 protein: CASSLGGGSKGYTF
J gene: TRBJ2-7; clone size: .; V gene: TRBV19; CDR3 protein: CASSSTGYGSEQYF
J gene: TRBJ2-1; clone size: .; V gene: TRBV6-5; CDR3 protein: CASNLRDRGLEQFF
J gene: TRBJ2-7; clone size: .; V gene: TRBV29-1; CDR3 protein: CSVDPGQGTHEQYF
J gene: TRBJ2-7; clone size: few; V gene: TRBV3-1/TRBV3-2; CDR3 protein: CASSQGELAGGEQYF
J gene: TRBJ1-5; clone size: .; V gene: TRBV2; CDR3 protein: CASMYQGNQPQHF
J gene: TRBJ2-1; clone size: .; V gene: TRBV4-1; CDR3 protein: CASSQLITGVGYNEQFF
J gene: TRBJ1-2; clone size: .; V gene: TRBV10-3; CDR3 protein: CAIGGQPLRYGYTF
J gene: TRBJ2-7; clone size: once; V gene: TRBV6-5; CDR3 protein: CASSYEGRGAYEQYF
J gene: TRBJ2-7; clone size: .; V gene: TRBV24-1; CDR3 protein: CAITADYEQYF
J gene: TRBJ2-3; clone size: .; V gene: TRBV9; CDR3 protein: CASSERTSGGAELDTQYF
J gene: TRBJ1-1; clone size: .; V gene: TRBV29-1; CDR3 protein: CSVEGGPLNTEAFF
J gene: TRBJ2-2; clone size: .; V gene: TRBV7-9; CDR3 protein: CASSFRDTFAGELFF
J gene: TRBJ2-6; clone size: .; V gene: TRBV24-1; CDR3 protein: CATSENNGANVLTF
J gene: TRBJ1-1; clone size: .; V gene: TRBV28; CDR3 protein: CASSFSGGDEAFF
J gene: TRBJ1-3; clone size: once; V gene: TRBV19; CDR3 protein: CASSEGGGNTIYF
J gene: TRBJ2-3; clone size: .; V gene: TRBV3-1/TRBV3-2; CDR3 protein: CASSQAPPGQGGTDTQYF
J gene: TRBJ1-2; clone size: .; V gene: TRBV5-1; CDR3 protein: CASSLGQGGLYGYTF
J gene: TRBJ2-7; clone size: .; V gene: TRBV2; CDR3 protein: CASRPGGIYEQYF
J gene: TRBJ2-7; clone size: .; V gene: TRBV15; CDR3 protein: CATSRETGNSYEQYF
J gene: TRBJ2-1; clone size: .; V gene: TRBV5-1; CDR3 protein: CASSLGTSGGFNEQFF
J gene: TRBJ1-6; clone size: .; V gene: TRBV14; CDR3 protein: CASSQRSGNSPLHF
J gene: TRBJ1-4; clone size: few; V gene: TRBV7-8; CDR3 protein: CASAAGREKLFF
J gene: TRBJ1-1; clone size: .; V gene: TRBV9; CDR3 protein: CASSQTLTGGAFF
J gene: TRBJ1-2; clone size: .; V gene: TRBV30; CDR3 protein: CARGQGDGGYTF
J gene: TRBJ1-5; clone size: .; V gene: TRBV7-2; CDR3 protein: CASSFTGGADQPQHF